This entry describes one TCR beta chain. The data derive from a study of cytomegalovirus exposure and HLA in healthy donors. Clones were read by immunoSEQ multiplex PCR, and TCRdb kept only the in-frame ones, dropping some. In the table there are a few hundred thousand clones, almost 90% of which are singletons. V lost 0 bases and J 3 bases, leaving 11 bases between the germline ends. The CDR3 sequence is 16 residues long. Germline V CDR1 and CDR2: LGHNA, YNFKEQ. Sequencing input: PBMCs. This clonotype was obtained from a woman aged 18 to 35 in good health and CMV-seronegative. This chain uses TRBV4-2 with TRBJ2-2; D might be TRBD2 (6 bases). CDR3 in DNA: TGTGCCAGCAGCCAAGATCGACTAGTTGACACCGGGGAGCTGTTTTTT. Translation gives CASSQDRLVDTGELFF.